The rows below give T cell receptor beta chains drawn from one sample of a study of identical twins. Each CDR3 protein gets one entry after TCRdb re-called the 5' RACE reads with MiXCR. The sample includes 420,000 or so distinct CDR3 sequences, about 18% of them seen just once. Sequencing was done on a sample of naive T cells sorted from blood. The receptors originated from a man in his fifties in good health. CDR3s leave out the opening cysteine and the closing phenylalanine or tryptophan.

V,J,CDR3
TRBV20-1,TRBJ2-7,SANPLAEGVPYEQY
TRBV4-1,TRBJ1-1,ASSQVGRRAEAF
TRBV6-1,TRBJ2-1,ASSEVAVGRVEQF
TRBV5-1,TRBJ2-7,ASSIDDREGEQY
TRBV24-1,TRBJ2-2,ATSDPRTGYTGELF
TRBV7-3,TRBJ2-5,ASSPQAGLQETQY
TRBV10-2,TRBJ2-7,ASGDRGPYEQY
TRBV20-1,TRBJ2-1,SARAIGSSGIYNEQF
TRBV5-6,TRBJ2-1,ASSLAVSGSNNEQF
TRBV7-2,TRBJ2-5,ASSLGLAGVGATQY
TRBV18,TRBJ1-2,ASSPGQGNYGYT
TRBV29-1,TRBJ2-7,SVEVHGSYEQY
TRBV7-2,TRBJ2-7,ASSPAGLVSYEQY
TRBV5-1,TRBJ2-3,ASSTGGLNTQY
TRBV6-2/TRBV6-3,TRBJ2-4,ASSNDPRGKNIQY
TRBV6-1,TRBJ2-1,ASSQRAAESYNEQF
TRBV10-3,TRBJ2-1,AISNGIKITYNEQF
TRBV20-1,TRBJ2-3,SAGGLALLDTQY
TRBV9,TRBJ2-2,ASSVGQGDTGELF
TRBV12-3/TRBV12-4,TRBJ2-7,ASSLALRLDEQY
TRBV18,TRBJ2-5,ASSPPLVQETQY
TRBV19,TRBJ2-3,ASTSRLADTQY
TRBV20-1,TRBJ1-6,SARNRDRGVSPLH
TRBV20-1,TRBJ1-1,SANNPEMLTEAF
TRBV7-8,TRBJ1-5,ASSPTSGTANQPQH
TRBV5-1,TRBJ2-1,ASSGDRVSYNEQF
TRBV12-3/TRBV12-4,TRBJ2-5,ASRETVLKGTQY
TRBV20-1,TRBJ2-7,SASLGYYEQY
TRBV12-3/TRBV12-4,TRBJ2-5,ASSRYLGQETQY
TRBV6-5,TRBJ2-5,ASTPDQETQY
TRBV20-1,TRBJ1-1,SAREAPGNTEAF
TRBV5-6,TRBJ2-5,ASSHPGQGETQY